This is a list of T cell receptor beta chains from one sample in a study of cytomegalovirus exposure and HLA in healthy donors. Profiling relied on immunoSEQ multiplex PCR, and the TCRdb table lists in-frame clones only, not all of them. The sample lists 200,000 or so clones, 82% occurring once. Sequencing was done on a sample of PBMCs. The receptors here all came from a woman aged 40 to 49 in good health and CMV-seronegative. Both conserved end residues are part of each CDR3. A D gene is named only where the DNA matches it firmly. Part of the rows lack a size; the others show once, few, many or a class for expanded clones.

j_call | d_call | v_call | clone_size | cdr3_nt | cdr3_aa
TRBJ2-1 | TRBD2 | TRBV7-8 | - | TGTGCCAGCAGCTCAGGACTAGCGGTCTACAATGAGCAGTTCTTC | CASSSGLAVYNEQFF
TRBJ2-1 | - | TRBV20-1 | - | TGCAGTGCGCACACAGGGTCCCAGTTCTTC | CSAHTGSQFF
TRBJ1-5 | - | TRBV28 | - | TGTGCCAGCAGTTTAAGGGAGCATAATAGCAATCAGCCCCAGCATTTT | CASSLREHNSNQPQHF
TRBJ1-2 | TRBD1 | TRBV9 | - | TGTGCCAGCAGCGTGACAGGGGATGGCTACACCTTC | CASSVTGDGYTF
TRBJ2-4 | TRBD2 | TRBV15 | - | TGTGCCACCAGCAGAGATCACGTCGCTACTAGCGGAGACTCTGGCCGGTTTATAAACATTCAGTACTTC | CATSRDHVATSGDSGRFINIQYF
TRBJ2-7 | - | TRBV5-1 | - | TGCGCCAGCAGCTTGGGACAGTCCTACGAGCAGTACTTC | CASSLGQSYEQYF
TRBJ2-2 | - | TRBV5-1 | - | TGCGCCAGCAGCACCGGACAGCGGAACACCGGGGAGCTGTTTTTT | CASSTGQRNTGELFF
TRBJ1-3 | TRBD1 | TRBV19 | once | TGTGCCAGTAGCGATACGGGACAGGGGTTAAACACCATATATTTT | CASSDTGQGLNTIYF
TRBJ2-7 | - | TRBV5-1 | - | TGCGCCAGCAGCGCGGTCGGGGGCTACGAGCAGTACTTC | CASSAVGGYEQYF
TRBJ2-7 | TRBD2 | TRBV29-1 | - | TGCAGCGTTGTCCCCGGGGGGTTTGGCAACGAGCAGTACTTC | CSVVPGGFGNEQYF
TRBJ1-1 | - | TRBV6-6 | - | TGTGCCAGCAGTTATCAGGGTCTGAACACTGAAGCTTTCTTT | CASSYQGLNTEAFF
TRBJ2-7 | TRBD2 | TRBV18 | - | TGTGCCAGCTCCCGGCCCGGGACTAACCCTCACGAGCAGTACTTC | CASSRPGTNPHEQYF
TRBJ1-5 | - | TRBV27 | once | TGTGCCAGCAGTTTAGCAGGCAATCAGCCCCAGCATTTT | CASSLAGNQPQHF
TRBJ1-2 | - | TRBV7-9 | once | TGTTCCAGCAGCCCCTCCAACCCACGGGGTAGCTATGGCTACACCTTC | CSSSPSNPRGSYGYTF
TRBJ2-7 | TRBD2 | TRBV5-4 | - | TGTGCCAGCAGATCGGGACTAGCGGGAAACTACGAGCAGTACTTC | CASRSGLAGNYEQYF
TRBJ2-3 | - | TRBV2 | - | TGTGCCAGCAGGGACACCGGCGGGACCCACTTGGCAGATACGCAGTATTTT | CASRDTGGTHLADTQYF
TRBJ1-1 | - | TRBV7-9 | - | TGTGCCAGCAGCTTAATGAGACAGAAGTTGAACACTGAAGCTTTCTTT | CASSLMRQKLNTEAFF
TRBJ2-7 | TRBD2 | TRBV15 | few | TGTGCCACCAGCAGAGATTTCCCTAGCGGGAGTATCAACGAGCAGTACTTC | CATSRDFPSGSINEQYF
TRBJ1-5 | - | TRBV6-5 | - | TGTGCCAGCAGTTACTCGGGCAGGGAAGGTCAGCCCCAGCATTTT | CASSYSGREGQPQHF
TRBJ1-2 | - | TRBV18 | - | TGTGCCAGCTCACAGGACTCAAGGGGCTACACCTTC | CASSQDSRGYTF
TRBJ2-3 | TRBD1 | TRBV7-3 | once | TGTGCCAGCAGAACAGGGGCCGGAAGCCCCGATACGCAGTATTTT | CASRTGAGSPDTQYF
TRBJ2-5 | TRBD1 | TRBV2 | - | TGTGCCAGCAGACAGGGGTCGGAGACCCAGTACTTC | CASRQGSETQYF
TRBJ1-1 | - | TRBV19 | - | TGTGCCAGTAGTATAGACGGAGGAGCCCGCACTGAAGCTTTCTTT | CASSIDGGARTEAFF
TRBJ1-2 | TRBD1 | TRBV7-9 | - | TGTGCCAGCAGTTGGGACAGGGGGTATGGCTACACCTTC | CASSWDRGYGYTF
TRBJ1-6 | - | TRBV6-1 | - | TGTGCCAGCAGTGTAACGGGAAGATCACCCCTCCACTTT | CASSVTGRSPLHF
TRBJ2-7 | - | TRBV10-2 | - | TGCGCCAGCAGTGATCGTAGGGGAAGCTCCTACGAGCAGTACTTC | CASSDRRGSSYEQYF
TRBJ2-1 | TRBD2 | TRBV28 | - | TGTGCCAGCAGTTTCGGGGGGTTAAATGAGCAGTTCTTC | CASSFGGLNEQFF
TRBJ2-7 | - | TRBV6-1 | - | TGTGCCAGCAGTGAAGCCGCCGGGACTCCCACCTACGAGCAGTACTTC | CASSEAAGTPTYEQYF
TRBJ2-1 | - | TRBV9 | - | TGTGCCAGCAGCGTAGGGTGGAGGGGAGAGCGTTACAATGAGCAGTTCTTC | CASSVGWRGERYNEQFF
TRBJ2-7 | - | TRBV4-1 | once | TGCGCCAGCAGCCGATCCTCAGGGGAAGGTTCCTACGAGCAGTACTTC | CASSRSSGEGSYEQYF
TRBJ1-1 | - | TRBV4-1 | - | TGCGCCAGCAGCCAAGATGGCCCAGGTGGGGGGACTGAAGCTTTCTTT | CASSQDGPGGGTEAFF
TRBJ1-1 | TRBD1 | TRBV7-2 | few | TGTGCCAGCAGCTTAGCGCACAGGGGGAACACTGAAGCTTTCTTT | CASSLAHRGNTEAFF
TRBJ2-7 | TRBD1 | TRBV29-1 | - | TGCAGCGTCAAAGGTGTAGGGGGCTCGCTCGAGCAGTACTTC | CSVKGVGGSLEQYF
TRBJ1-3 | - | TRBV4-1 | - | TGCGCCAGCAGCCAAGACGCCGGGGCTGGAAACACCATATATTTT | CASSQDAGAGNTIYF
TRBJ2-5 | - | TRBV18 | - | TGTGCCAGCTCACCACAATTACAAGAGACCCAGTACTTC | CASSPQLQETQYF
TRBJ2-3 | TRBD1 | TRBV5-1 | - | TGCGCCAGCAGCCTAACAGGGGGCCTGGTTTCTAGTACAGATACGCAGTATTTT | CASSLTGGLVSSTDTQYF
TRBJ2-1 | TRBD2 | TRBV7-6 | - | TGTGCCAGCAGCCAGCTAGCGGGAGAGGCCAATGAGCAGTTCTTC | CASSQLAGEANEQFF
TRBJ2-2 | TRBD1 | TRBV18 | - | TGTGCCAGCTCACCGTACCGGGACAGAGGAAGCACCGGGGAGCTGTTTTTT | CASSPYRDRGSTGELFF
TRBJ2-2 | TRBD2 | TRBV5-1 | - | TGCGCCAGCAGCGTAACTAGCGGATCCTTAGCCGGGGAGCTGTTTTTT | CASSVTSGSLAGELFF
TRBJ2-1 | - | TRBV11-2 | - | TGTGCCAGCAGCTTAGGGGTGGACAGCCCCTACAATGAGCAGTTCTTC | CASSLGVDSPYNEQFF
TRBJ1-6 | TRBD1 | TRBV6-5 | - | TGTGCCAGCAGTTACTCTACAGGGGGCCGTTCACCCCTCCACTTT | CASSYSTGGRSPLHF
TRBJ1-2 | - | TRBV6-5 | - | TGTGCCAGCAGCCGAAAAGACGGGAGATTGGGGGGCTACACCTTC | CASSRKDGRLGGYTF
TRBJ2-1 | - | TRBV7-6 | - | TGTGCCAGCAGCCCATGGGGCCGGTACAATGAGCAGTTCTTC | CASSPWGRYNEQFF
TRBJ2-7 | TRBD2 | TRBV18 | - | TGTGCCAGCTCACCACCGGGGGGAGCGGGAGGCCTAGGAGACGAGCAGTACTTC | CASSPPGGAGGLGDEQYF
TRBJ1-1 | - | TRBV7-9 | - | TGTTCCAGCAGCTTGCCGACAGTCCTCGGCACGAACACTGAAGCTTTCTTT | CSSSLPTVLGTNTEAFF
TRBJ2-1 | TRBD2 | TRBV30 | - | TGTGCCTGGAGTAAACTAGCGGGAACCACCAATGAGCAGTTCTTC | CAWSKLAGTTNEQFF
TRBJ1-5 | TRBD1 | TRBV10-3 | - | TGTGCCATCAGTGAGGAGACAGGGGGGAAGCCCCAGCATTTT | CAISEETGGKPQHF
TRBJ2-1 | - | TRBV19 | - | TGTGCCAGTAGTATTTTAGCTTCCTACAATGAGCAGTTCTTC | CASSILASYNEQFF
TRBJ2-7 | TRBD1 | TRBV30 | - | TGTGCCTGGAGTGGACAGGGCTACGAGCAGTACTTC | CAWSGQGYEQYF
TRBJ2-1 | TRBD2 | TRBV2 | - | TGTGCCAGCAGCACCGAACCGGGACTAACTTCTTACAATGAGCAGTTCTTC | CASSTEPGLTSYNEQFF
TRBJ2-6 | TRBD1 | TRBV4-1 | few | TGCGCCAGCAGCCAAGGCAGGGGGTACTCTGGGGCCAACGTCCTGACTTTC | CASSQGRGYSGANVLTF
TRBJ1-3 | - | TRBV9 | - | TGTGCCAGCAGCGGGACTTCTGGAAACACCATATATTTT | CASSGTSGNTIYF
TRBJ1-2 | - | TRBV27 | - | TGTGCCAGCAGTTTTTGGGGAAAGGGGAACTACTCTGGCTACACCTTC | CASSFWGKGNYSGYTF
TRBJ1-2 | - | TRBV4-1 | - | TGCGCCAGCAGCCAAGATCAGGCGGGATCTAACTATGGCTACACCTTC | CASSQDQAGSNYGYTF
TRBJ1-1 | - | TRBV19 | - | TGTGCCAGTAGTATAGGTGGCAGTGAAGCTTTCTTT | CASSIGGSEAFF
TRBJ1-1 | TRBD1 | TRBV19 | - | TGTGCCAGTAGTATCGACAGGGCTAAAGGGGTGAACACTGAAGCTTTCTTT | CASSIDRAKGVNTEAFF
TRBJ2-1 | - | TRBV28 | - | TGTGCCAGCAACCAGGCGGGACCCAGGGAGCAGTTCTTC | CASNQAGPREQFF
TRBJ1-3 | - | TRBV9 | - | TGTGCCAGCAGCCCACGTCCAGGGGTTACTGGAAACACCATATATTTT | CASSPRPGVTGNTIYF
TRBJ1-5 | TRBD1 | TRBV9 | - | TGTGCCAGCAGCCCAAAGGACAGGTATAGCAATCAGCCCCAGCATTTT | CASSPKDRYSNQPQHF
TRBJ2-7 | TRBD2 | TRBV27 | - | TGTGCCAGCAGTTCCGGAATTCTAGCGGCCTCCTACGAGCAGTACTTC | CASSSGILAASYEQYF